This T cell receptor (beta chain) was sequenced for a study of blood T cell repertoires in COVID-19. In the study overall: Acute-phase and convalescent COVID-19 samples originated in the United States, Italy and Spain. PBMCs, B-cell-depleted T cells, or T cells were the source of the cDNA or gDNA that made up the material.

V lost 2 bases and J lost 6; bases outside the gene matches: 7. The germline CDR1 and CDR2 sequences are SGHRS and YFSETQ. The CDR3 runs to 15 residues. Sequencing used immunoSEQ multiplex PCR; TCRdb keeps in-frame clones, though not all of them. Of about 170,000 clones listed, 80% to 90% are singletons. Patients of the Seattle cohort, enrolled during active infection, were followed longitudinally. The genes are TRBV5-1 and TRBJ2-5; 10 bases map to TRBD2. The sample consisted of peripheral blood. This TCR was sampled from a woman older than 75 with COVID-19, enrolled during active disease. In nucleotides, the CDR3 is TGCGCCAGCAGCTTAGCTAGCGGGAGATATCAGACCCAGTACTTC. This gives the protein CASSLASGRYQTQYF.